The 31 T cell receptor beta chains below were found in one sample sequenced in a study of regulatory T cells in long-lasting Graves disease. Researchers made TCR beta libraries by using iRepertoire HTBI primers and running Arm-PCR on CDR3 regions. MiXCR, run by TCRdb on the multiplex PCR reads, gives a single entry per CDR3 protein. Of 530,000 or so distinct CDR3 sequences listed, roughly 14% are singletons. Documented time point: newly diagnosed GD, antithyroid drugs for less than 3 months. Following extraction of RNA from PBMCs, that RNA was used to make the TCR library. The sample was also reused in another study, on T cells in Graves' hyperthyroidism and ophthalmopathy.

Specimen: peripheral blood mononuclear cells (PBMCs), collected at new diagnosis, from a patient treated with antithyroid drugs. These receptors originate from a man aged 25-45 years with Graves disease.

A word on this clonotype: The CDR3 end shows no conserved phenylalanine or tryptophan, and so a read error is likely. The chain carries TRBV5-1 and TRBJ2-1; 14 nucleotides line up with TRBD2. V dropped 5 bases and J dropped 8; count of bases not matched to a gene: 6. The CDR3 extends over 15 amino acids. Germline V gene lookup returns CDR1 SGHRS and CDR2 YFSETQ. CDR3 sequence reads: CASSMTSGRAYEQFL. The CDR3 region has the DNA TGCGCCAGCAGTATGACTAGCGGGAGGGCGTATGAGCAGTTCCTC.

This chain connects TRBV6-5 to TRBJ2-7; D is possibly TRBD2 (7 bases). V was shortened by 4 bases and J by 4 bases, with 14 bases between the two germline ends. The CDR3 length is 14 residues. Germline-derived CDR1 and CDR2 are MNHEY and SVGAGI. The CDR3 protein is CASSWRGGLYEQYF. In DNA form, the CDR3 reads TGTGCCAGCAGTTGGAGGGGGGGGCTGTACGAGCAGTACTTC.

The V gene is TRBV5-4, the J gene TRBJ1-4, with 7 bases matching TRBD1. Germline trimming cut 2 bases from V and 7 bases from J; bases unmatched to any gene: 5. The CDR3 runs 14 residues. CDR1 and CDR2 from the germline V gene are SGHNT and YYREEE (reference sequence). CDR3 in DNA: TGTGCCAGCAGCTTAGGAGGGGGCGTTGAAAAACTGTTTTTT. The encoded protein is CASSLGGGVEKLFF.

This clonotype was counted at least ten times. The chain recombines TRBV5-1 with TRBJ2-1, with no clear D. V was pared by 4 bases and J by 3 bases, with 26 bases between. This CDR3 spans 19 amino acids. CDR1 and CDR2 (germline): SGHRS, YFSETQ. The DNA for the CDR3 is TGCGCCAGCAGCCCAAACCCCCGAGACACCTATACCAACTACAATGAGCAGTTCTTC. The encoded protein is CASSPNPRDTYTNYNEQFF.

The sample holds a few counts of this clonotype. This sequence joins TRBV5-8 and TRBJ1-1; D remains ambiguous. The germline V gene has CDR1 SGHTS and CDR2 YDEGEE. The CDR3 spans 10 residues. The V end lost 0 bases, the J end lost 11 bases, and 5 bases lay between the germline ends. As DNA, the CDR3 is TGTGCCAGCAGCTTGGGGATTGCTTTCTTT. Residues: CASSLGIAFF.

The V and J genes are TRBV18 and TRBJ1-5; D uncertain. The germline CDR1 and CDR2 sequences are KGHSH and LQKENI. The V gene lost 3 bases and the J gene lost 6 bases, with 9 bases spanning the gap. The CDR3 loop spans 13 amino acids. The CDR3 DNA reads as TGTGCCAGCTCACCCGAAATGGGTCAGCCCCAGCATTTT. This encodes CASSPEMGQPQHF.

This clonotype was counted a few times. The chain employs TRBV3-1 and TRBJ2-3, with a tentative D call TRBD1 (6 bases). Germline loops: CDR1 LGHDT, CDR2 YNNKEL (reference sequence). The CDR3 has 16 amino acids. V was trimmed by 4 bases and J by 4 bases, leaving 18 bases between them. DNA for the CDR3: TGTGCCAGCAGCCCCCCATTGGTAGGGGGATCAGATACGCAGTATTTT. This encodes CASSPPLVGGSDTQYF.

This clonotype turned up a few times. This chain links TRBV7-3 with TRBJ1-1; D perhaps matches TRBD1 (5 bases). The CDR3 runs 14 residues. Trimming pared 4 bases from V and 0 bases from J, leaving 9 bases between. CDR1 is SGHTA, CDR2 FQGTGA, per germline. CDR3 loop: CASSSEGMNTEAFF. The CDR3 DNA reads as TGTGCCAGCAGCTCAGAGGGGATGAACACTGAAGCTTTCTTT.

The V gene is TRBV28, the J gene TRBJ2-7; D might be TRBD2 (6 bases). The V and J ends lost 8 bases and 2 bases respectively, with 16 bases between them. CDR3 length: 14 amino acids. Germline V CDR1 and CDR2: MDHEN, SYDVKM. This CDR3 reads CASGRREDAYEQYF. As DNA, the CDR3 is TGTGCCAGCGGTCGGAGGGAGGATGCCTACGAGCAGTACTTC.

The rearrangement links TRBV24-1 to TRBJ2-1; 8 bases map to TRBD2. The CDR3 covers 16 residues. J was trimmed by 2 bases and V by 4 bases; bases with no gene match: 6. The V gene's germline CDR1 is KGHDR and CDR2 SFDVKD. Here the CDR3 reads CATSDLAGFTYNEQFF. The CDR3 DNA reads TGTGCCACCAGTGACTTAGCGGGATTTACCTACAATGAGCAGTTCTTC.

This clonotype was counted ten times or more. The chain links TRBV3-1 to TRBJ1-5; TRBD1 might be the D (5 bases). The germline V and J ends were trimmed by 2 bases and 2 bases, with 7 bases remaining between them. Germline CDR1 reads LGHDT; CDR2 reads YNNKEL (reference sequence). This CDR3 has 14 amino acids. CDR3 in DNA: TGTGCCAGCAGCCAACGGGGGGGCAATCAGCCCCAGCATTTT. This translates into CASSQRGGNQPQHF.

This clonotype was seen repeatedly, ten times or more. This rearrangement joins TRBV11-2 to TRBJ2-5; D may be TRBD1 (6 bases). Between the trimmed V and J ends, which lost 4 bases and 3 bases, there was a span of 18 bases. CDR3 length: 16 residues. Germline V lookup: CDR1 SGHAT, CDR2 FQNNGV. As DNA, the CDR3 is TGTGCCAGCAGCTGGTACCGCCAGGGGAGAAAAGAGACCCAGTACTTC. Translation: CASSWYRQGRKETQYF.

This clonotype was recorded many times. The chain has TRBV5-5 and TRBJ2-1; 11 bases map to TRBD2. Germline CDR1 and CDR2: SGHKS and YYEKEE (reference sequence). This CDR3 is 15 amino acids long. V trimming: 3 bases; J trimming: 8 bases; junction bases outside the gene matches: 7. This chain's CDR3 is CASSSLAGEHHEQFF. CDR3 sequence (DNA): TGTGCCAGCAGCTCACTAGCGGGAGAACACCATGAGCAGTTCTTC.

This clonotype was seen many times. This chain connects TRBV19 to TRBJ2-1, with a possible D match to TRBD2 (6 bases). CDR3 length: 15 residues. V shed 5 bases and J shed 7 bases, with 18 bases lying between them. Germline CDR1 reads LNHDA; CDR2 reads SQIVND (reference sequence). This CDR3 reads CASSSRDSYINEQFF. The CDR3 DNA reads TGTGCCAGTAGTTCCCGGGACTCCTACATTAATGAGCAGTTCTTC.

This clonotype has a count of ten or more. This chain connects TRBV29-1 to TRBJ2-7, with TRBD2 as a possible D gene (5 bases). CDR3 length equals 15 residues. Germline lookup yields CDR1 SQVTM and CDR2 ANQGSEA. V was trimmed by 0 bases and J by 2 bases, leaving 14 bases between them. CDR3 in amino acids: CSVEDSQAGAYEQYF. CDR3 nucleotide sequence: TGCAGCGTTGAAGATTCCCAGGCCGGGGCCTACGAGCAGTACTTC.

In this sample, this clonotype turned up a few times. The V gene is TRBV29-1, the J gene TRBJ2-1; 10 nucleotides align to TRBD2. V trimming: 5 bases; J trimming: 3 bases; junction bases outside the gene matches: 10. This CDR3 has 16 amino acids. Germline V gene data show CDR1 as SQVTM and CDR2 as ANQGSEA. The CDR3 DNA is TGCAGCGTTTTCCAGCTAGCGGGGGTGGGCTACAATGAGCAGTTCTTC. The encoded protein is CSVFQLAGVGYNEQFF.

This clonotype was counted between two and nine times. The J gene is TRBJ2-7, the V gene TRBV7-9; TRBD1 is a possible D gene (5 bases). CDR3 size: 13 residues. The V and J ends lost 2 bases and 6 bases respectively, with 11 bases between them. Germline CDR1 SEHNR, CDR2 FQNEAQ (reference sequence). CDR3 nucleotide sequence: TGTGCCAGCAGCTTACCAGGGAAGTTCGAGCAGTACTTC. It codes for CASSLPGKFEQYF.

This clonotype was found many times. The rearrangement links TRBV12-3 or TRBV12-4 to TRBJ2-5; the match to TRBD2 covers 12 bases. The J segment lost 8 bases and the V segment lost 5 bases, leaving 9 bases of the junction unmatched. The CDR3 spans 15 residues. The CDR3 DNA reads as TGTGCCAGCAGTATATCGACTAGCGGGAGCACCACCCAGTACTTC. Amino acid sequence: CASSISTSGSTTQYF.

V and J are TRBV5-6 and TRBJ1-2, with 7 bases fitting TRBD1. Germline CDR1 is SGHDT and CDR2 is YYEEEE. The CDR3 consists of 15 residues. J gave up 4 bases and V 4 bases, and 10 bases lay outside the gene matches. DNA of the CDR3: TGTGCCAGCAGCCCTTGGAGACAGGGTATCTATGGCTACACCTTC. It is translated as CASSPWRQGIYGYTF.

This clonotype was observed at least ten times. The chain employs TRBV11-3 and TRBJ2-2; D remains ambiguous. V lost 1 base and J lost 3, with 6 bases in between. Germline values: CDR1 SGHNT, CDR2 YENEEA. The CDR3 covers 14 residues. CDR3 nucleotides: TGTGCCAGCAGCTTAGTGGGTCACACCGGGGAGCTGTTTTTT. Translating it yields CASSLVGHTGELFF.

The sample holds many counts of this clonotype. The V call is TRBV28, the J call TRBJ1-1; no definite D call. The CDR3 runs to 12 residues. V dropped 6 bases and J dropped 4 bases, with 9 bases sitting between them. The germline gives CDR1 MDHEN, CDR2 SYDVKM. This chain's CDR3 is CASRDPSTEAFF. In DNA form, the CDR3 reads TGTGCCAGCAGGGATCCGAGCACTGAAGCTTTCTTT.

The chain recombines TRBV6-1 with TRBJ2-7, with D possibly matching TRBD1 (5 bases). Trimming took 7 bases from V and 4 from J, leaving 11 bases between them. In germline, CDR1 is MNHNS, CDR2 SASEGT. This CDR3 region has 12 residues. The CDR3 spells CASTSDTYEQYF. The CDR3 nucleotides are TGTGCCAGCACCTCGGACACTTACGAGCAGTACTTC.

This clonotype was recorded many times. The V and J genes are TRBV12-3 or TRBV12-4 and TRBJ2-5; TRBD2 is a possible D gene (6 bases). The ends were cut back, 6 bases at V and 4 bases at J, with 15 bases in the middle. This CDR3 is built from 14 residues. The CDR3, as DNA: TGTGCCAGCAGCCGCCCGGGGCGGGGAGAGACCCAGTACTTC. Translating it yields CASSRPGRGETQYF.

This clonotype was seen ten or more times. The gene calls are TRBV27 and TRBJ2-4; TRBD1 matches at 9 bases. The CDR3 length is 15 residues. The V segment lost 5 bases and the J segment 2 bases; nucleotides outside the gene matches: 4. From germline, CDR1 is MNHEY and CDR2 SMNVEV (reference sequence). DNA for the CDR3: TGTGCCAGCAGTCGACAGGGGGAAACCAAAAACATTCAGTACTTC. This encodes CASSRQGETKNIQYF.

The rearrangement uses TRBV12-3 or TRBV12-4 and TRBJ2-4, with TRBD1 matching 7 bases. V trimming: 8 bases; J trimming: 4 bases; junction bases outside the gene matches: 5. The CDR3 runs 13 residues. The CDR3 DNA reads TGTGCCAGCTCTTCACAGGGGAAAAACATTCAGTACTTC. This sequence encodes CASSSQGKNIQYF.

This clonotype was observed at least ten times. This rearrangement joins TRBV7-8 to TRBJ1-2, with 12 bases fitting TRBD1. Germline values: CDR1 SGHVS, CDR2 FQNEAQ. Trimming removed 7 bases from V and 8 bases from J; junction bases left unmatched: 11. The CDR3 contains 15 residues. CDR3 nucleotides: TGTGCCAGCAAATCCGGGACAGGGGGCGCGCGGGGCTACACCTTC. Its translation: CASKSGTGGARGYTF.

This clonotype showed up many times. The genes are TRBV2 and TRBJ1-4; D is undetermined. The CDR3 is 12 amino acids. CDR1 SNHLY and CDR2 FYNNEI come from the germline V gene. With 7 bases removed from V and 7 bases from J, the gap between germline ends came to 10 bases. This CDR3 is CASTPLSEKLFF. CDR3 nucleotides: TGTGCCAGCACCCCGTTGAGTGAAAAACTGTTTTTT.

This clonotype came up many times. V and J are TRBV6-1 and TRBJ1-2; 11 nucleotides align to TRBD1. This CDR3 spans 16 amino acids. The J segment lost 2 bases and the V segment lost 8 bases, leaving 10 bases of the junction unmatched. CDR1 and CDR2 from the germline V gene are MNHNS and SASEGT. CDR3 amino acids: CASFWSGQGANYGYTF. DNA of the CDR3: TGTGCCAGCTTTTGGTCCGGACAGGGGGCCAACTATGGCTACACCTTC.

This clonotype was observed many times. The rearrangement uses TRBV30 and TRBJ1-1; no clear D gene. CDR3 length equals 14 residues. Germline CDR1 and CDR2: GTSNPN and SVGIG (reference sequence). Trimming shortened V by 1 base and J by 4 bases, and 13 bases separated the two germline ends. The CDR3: CAWSDVGVVTEAFF. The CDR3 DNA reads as TGTGCCTGGAGTGATGTCGGGGTGGTCACTGAAGCTTTCTTT.

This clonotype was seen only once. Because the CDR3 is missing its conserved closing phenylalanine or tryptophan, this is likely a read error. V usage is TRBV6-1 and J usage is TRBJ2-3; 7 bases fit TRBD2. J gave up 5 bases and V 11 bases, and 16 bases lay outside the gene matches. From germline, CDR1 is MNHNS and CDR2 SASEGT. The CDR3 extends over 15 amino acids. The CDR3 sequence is CAFSRVLARLDTQYL. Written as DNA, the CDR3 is TGTGCCTTCAGCAGGGTACTAGCGCGACTAGATACGCAGTATCTT.

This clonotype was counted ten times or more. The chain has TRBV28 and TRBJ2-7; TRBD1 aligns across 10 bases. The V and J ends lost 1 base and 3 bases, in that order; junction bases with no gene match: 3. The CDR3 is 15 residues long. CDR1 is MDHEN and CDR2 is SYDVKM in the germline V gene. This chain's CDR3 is CASSLLGTGVYEQYF. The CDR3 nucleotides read TGTGCCAGCAGTTTATTGGGGACAGGGGTCTACGAGCAGTACTTC.